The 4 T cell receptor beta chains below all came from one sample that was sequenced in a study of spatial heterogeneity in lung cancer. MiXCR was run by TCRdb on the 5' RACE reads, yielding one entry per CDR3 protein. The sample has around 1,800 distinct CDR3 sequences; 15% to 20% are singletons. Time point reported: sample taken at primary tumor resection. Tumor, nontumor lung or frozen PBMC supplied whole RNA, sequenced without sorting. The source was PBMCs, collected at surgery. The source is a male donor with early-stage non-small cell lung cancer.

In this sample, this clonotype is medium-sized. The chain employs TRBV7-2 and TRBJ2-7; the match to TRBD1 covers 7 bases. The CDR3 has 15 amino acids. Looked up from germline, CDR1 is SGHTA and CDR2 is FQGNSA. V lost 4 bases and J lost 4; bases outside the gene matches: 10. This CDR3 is CASSWRSGQNYEQYF. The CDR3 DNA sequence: TGTGCCAGCAGCTGGAGATCGGGACAGAATTACGAGCAGTACTTC.

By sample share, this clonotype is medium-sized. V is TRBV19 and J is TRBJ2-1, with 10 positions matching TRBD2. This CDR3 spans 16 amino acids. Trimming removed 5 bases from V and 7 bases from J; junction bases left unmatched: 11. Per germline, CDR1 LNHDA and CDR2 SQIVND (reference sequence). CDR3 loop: CASSVLTSGMVNEQFF. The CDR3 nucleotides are TGTGCCAGTAGTGTACTCACTAGCGGGATGGTAAATGAGCAGTTCTTC.

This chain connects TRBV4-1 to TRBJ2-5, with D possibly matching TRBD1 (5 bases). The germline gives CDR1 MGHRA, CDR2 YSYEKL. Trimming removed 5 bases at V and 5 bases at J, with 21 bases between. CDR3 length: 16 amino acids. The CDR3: CASSKIRGEDPETQYF. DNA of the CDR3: TGCGCCAGCAGCAAGATAAGGGGTGAAGACCCGGAGACCCAGTACTTC.

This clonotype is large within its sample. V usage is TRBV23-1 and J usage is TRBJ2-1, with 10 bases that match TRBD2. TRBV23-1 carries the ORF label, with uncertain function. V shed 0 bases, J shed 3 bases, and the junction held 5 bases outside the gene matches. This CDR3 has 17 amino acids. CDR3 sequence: CASSQSLAGDFYNEQFF. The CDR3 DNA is TGCGCCAGCAGTCAATCGCTAGCGGGAGATTTCTACAATGAGCAGTTCTTC.